The rows below give T cell receptor beta chains drawn from one sample of a study of T cell responses to AZD1222 COVID-19 vaccine. Sequenced by immunoSEQ multiplex PCR; TCRdb stores in-frame clones only, minus some. The table has 100,000 or so clones, 85% to 90% seen once. Sequenced here: peripheral blood, sampled on day 0 of AZD1222 vaccination. The origin of the receptors is an adult in good health. Each CDR3 is given with its conserved first and last residue. The order of the fields is V gene, CDR3 length, clone size, D gene, J gene, CDR3 protein, CDR3 DNA. D genes are given only for firm matches. Expanded clones are given a class, and other clones once, few, many or no size at all.

v_call: TRBV14; cdr3_length: 16; clone_size: -; d_call: -; j_call: TRBJ1-5; cdr3_aa: CASSPRGRDCNQPQHF; cdr3_nt: TGTGCCAGCAGCCCAAGGGGCAGGGATTGCAATCAGCCCCAGCATTTT
v_call: TRBV29-1; cdr3_length: 11; clone_size: once; d_call: -; j_call: TRBJ1-2; cdr3_aa: CRASGRYGYTF; cdr3_nt: TGCAGGGCGTCGGGGCGCTATGGCTACACCTTC
v_call: TRBV10-1; cdr3_length: 15; clone_size: -; d_call: TRBD1; j_call: TRBJ2-7; cdr3_aa: CASRAGQGINNEQYF; cdr3_nt: TGCGCCAGCAGAGCGGGACAGGGGATCAACAACGAGCAGTACTTC
v_call: TRBV5-1; cdr3_length: 15; clone_size: once; d_call: -; j_call: TRBJ1-2; cdr3_aa: CASSLVFQGAGGYTF; cdr3_nt: TGCGCCAGCAGCTTGGTCTTCCAGGGCGCGGGTGGCTACACCTTC
v_call: TRBV7-9; cdr3_length: 13; clone_size: -; d_call: -; j_call: TRBJ2-5; cdr3_aa: CASSLRLRETQYF; cdr3_nt: TGTGCCAGCAGCCTACGACTACGGGAGACCCAGTACTTC
v_call: TRBV2; cdr3_length: 11; clone_size: -; d_call: -; j_call: TRBJ1-3; cdr3_aa: CASSRGNTIYF; cdr3_nt: TGTGCCAGCAGTCGTGGAAACACCATATATTTT
v_call: TRBV19; cdr3_length: 11; clone_size: -; d_call: -; j_call: TRBJ1-2; cdr3_aa: CASSTGYGYTF; cdr3_nt: TGTGCCAGTAGTACAGGGTATGGCTACACCTTC
v_call: TRBV3-1/TRBV3-2; cdr3_length: 15; clone_size: -; d_call: TRBD1; j_call: TRBJ1-1; cdr3_aa: CASSQGTTGRTEAFF; cdr3_nt: TGTGCCAGCAGCCAAGGGACGACAGGGAGGACTGAAGCTTTCTTT
v_call: TRBV7-6; cdr3_length: 15; clone_size: once; d_call: TRBD1; j_call: TRBJ1-2; cdr3_aa: CASSPWDRDFDGYTF; cdr3_nt: TGTGCCAGCAGCCCTTGGGACAGGGACTTTGATGGCTACACCTTC
v_call: TRBV19; cdr3_length: 14; clone_size: -; d_call: TRBD1; j_call: TRBJ1-1; cdr3_aa: CASSVQGASTEAFF; cdr3_nt: TGTGCCAGTAGTGTACAGGGGGCGAGCACTGAAGCTTTCTTT
v_call: TRBV19; cdr3_length: 15; clone_size: -; d_call: -; j_call: TRBJ1-2; cdr3_aa: CASSYSGDYLYGYTF; cdr3_nt: TGTGCCAGTAGCTACTCAGGGGACTATCTCTATGGCTACACCTTC
v_call: TRBV27; cdr3_length: 13; clone_size: -; d_call: TRBD1; j_call: TRBJ2-5; cdr3_aa: CASSAGQGETQYF; cdr3_nt: TGTGCCAGCAGCGCCGGACAGGGGGAGACCCAGTACTTC
v_call: TRBV3-1/TRBV3-2; cdr3_length: 14; clone_size: -; d_call: -; j_call: TRBJ2-7; cdr3_aa: CASSQEDLAREQYF; cdr3_nt: TGTGCCAGCAGCCAAGAAGACCTAGCGAGAGAGCAGTACTTC
v_call: TRBV11-3; cdr3_length: 14; clone_size: once; d_call: -; j_call: TRBJ2-5; cdr3_aa: CASSRGTGMETQYF; cdr3_nt: TGTGCCAGCAGCCGTGGAACAGGGATGGAGACCCAGTACTTC
v_call: TRBV19; cdr3_length: 16; clone_size: -; d_call: TRBD1; j_call: TRBJ1-1; cdr3_aa: CASSTGTGGVGTEAFF; cdr3_nt: TGTGCCAGTAGTACCGGGACAGGGGGCGTTGGAACTGAAGCTTTCTTT
v_call: TRBV29-1; cdr3_length: 14; clone_size: -; d_call: -; j_call: TRBJ1-4; cdr3_aa: CSGALGVANEKLFF; cdr3_nt: TGCAGCGGAGCCCTAGGGGTGGCAAATGAAAAACTGTTTTTT
v_call: TRBV4-2; cdr3_length: 14; clone_size: -; d_call: -; j_call: TRBJ2-5; cdr3_aa: CASSPTTRQETQYF; cdr3_nt: TGTGCCAGCAGCCCAACGACTAGACAAGAGACCCAGTACTTC
v_call: TRBV7-6; cdr3_length: 14; clone_size: -; d_call: TRBD2; j_call: TRBJ2-2; cdr3_aa: CASSFGTTTGELFF; cdr3_nt: TGTGCCAGCAGCTTCGGGACTACGACCGGGGAGCTGTTTTTT
v_call: TRBV27; cdr3_length: 12; clone_size: -; d_call: -; j_call: TRBJ1-2; cdr3_aa: CASSSQLGGYTF; cdr3_nt: TGTGCCAGCAGTTCCCAACTCGGTGGCTACACCTTC
v_call: TRBV7-9; cdr3_length: 14; clone_size: -; d_call: TRBD2; j_call: TRBJ2-5; cdr3_aa: CASSLAASGGTQYF; cdr3_nt: TGTGCCAGCAGCTTAGCGGCTAGCGGGGGCACCCAGTACTTC
v_call: TRBV7-8; cdr3_length: 14; clone_size: -; d_call: -; j_call: TRBJ1-1; cdr3_aa: CASSLARAAKGAFF; cdr3_nt: TGTGCCAGCAGCTTAGCGCGGGCAGCCAAGGGAGCTTTCTTT
v_call: TRBV6-2/TRBV6-3; cdr3_length: 18; clone_size: -; d_call: -; j_call: TRBJ2-7; cdr3_aa: CASSYPSQGAPSSYEQYF; cdr3_nt: TGTGCCAGCAGTTACCCGAGCCAAGGGGCGCCCAGCTCCTACGAGCAGTACTTC